This TCR beta chain emerged from a study of blood T cell repertoires in COVID-19. Cohorts were determined from participant-reported clinical history. Germline V lookup: CDR1 SGHNT, CDR2 YYREEE (reference sequence). The V and J ends lost 1 base and 3 bases respectively, with 10 bases between them. The CDR3 has 14 residues. The assay was immunoSEQ multiplex PCR, and TCRdb's table has in-frame clones only and misses some. The sample contains 150,000 to 200,000 clones, around 82% of which appear only once. The sequence derives from a woman in her fifties or sixties with acute COVID-19. The sample was PBMCs or T cells enriched from blood (not recorded which). The V and J genes are TRBV5-4 and TRBJ1-2; D gene uncertain. The CDR3 nucleotides are TGTGCCAGCAGCTTGCGTATGGGAGACTATGGCTACACCTTC. It codes for CASSLRMGDYGYTF.